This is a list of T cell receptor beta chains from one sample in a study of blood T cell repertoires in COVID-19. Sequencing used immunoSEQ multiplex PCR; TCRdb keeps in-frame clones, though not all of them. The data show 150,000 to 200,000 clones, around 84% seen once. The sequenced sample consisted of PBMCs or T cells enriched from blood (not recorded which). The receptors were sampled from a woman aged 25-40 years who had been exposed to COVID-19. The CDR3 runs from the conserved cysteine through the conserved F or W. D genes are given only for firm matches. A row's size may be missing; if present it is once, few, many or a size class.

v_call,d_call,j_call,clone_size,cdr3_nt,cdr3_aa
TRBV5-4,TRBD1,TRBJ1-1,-,TGTGCCAGCAGCATAACAGGGGGGAAAACTGAAGCTTTCTTT,CASSITGGKTEAFF
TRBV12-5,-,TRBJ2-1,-,TGTGCTAGTGGTTCTACCGGGACTCCAAAACCTTACAATGAGCAGTTCTTC,CASGSTGTPKPYNEQFF
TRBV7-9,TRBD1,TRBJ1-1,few,TGTGCCAGCAGCCCTCTCGACAGGGGAAGCACTGAAGCTTTCTTT,CASSPLDRGSTEAFF
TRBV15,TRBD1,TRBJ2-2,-,TGTGCCACCAGCAGTGGACAGGGGGCCGGGGAGCTGTTTTTT,CATSSGQGAGELFF
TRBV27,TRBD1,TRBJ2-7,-,TGTGCCAGCAGTTTGTCCGGGACAGCCTCCTACGAGCAGTACTTC,CASSLSGTASYEQYF
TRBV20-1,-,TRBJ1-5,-,TGCAGTGCTAGTGGAACGGGCAATCAGCCCCAGCATTTT,CSASGTGNQPQHF
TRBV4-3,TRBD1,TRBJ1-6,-,TGCGCCAGCAGCCAAGCCGTGCCCGGGACAGGATATTCACCCCTCCACTTT,CASSQAVPGTGYSPLHF
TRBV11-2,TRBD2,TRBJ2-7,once,TGTGCCAGCAGCTTCCCCGGGGGGTTTGACGAGCAGTACTTC,CASSFPGGFDEQYF
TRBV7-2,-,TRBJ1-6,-,TGTGCCAGCAGCTCCTCCCCCGGCGCAGGGAATTCACCCCTCCACTTT,CASSSSPGAGNSPLHF
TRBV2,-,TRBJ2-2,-,TGTGCCAGCACCCGGGAGAGGGGCGCGAACACCGGGGAGCTGTTTTTT,CASTRERGANTGELFF
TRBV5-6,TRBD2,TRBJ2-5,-,TGTGCCAGATGGGGAGGGGATGGAGGACAAGAGACCCAGTACTTC,CARWGGDGGQETQYF
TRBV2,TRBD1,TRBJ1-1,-,TGTGCCAGCAGCTACAGGGGAAGTGAAGCTTTCTTT,CASSYRGSEAFF
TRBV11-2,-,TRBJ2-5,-,TGTGCCAGCAGCCAACAGGGTAGGGTAGAGACCCAGTACTTC,CASSQQGRVETQYF
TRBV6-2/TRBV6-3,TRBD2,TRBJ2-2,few,TGTGCCAGCAGTTTCAGGCTAGCGGGGGACACCGGGGAGCTGTTTTTT,CASSFRLAGDTGELFF
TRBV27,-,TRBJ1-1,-,TGTGCCAGCAGTTTATCAGGGAGTACTGAAGCTTTCTTT,CASSLSGSTEAFF
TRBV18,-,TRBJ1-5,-,TGTGCCAGCTCACCACCGCTGGGCGGCAATCAGCCCCAGCATTTT,CASSPPLGGNQPQHF
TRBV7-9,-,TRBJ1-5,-,TGTGCCAGCAGCCCAGAACAGGGCAATCAGCCCCAGCATTTT,CASSPEQGNQPQHF
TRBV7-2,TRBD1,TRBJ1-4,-,TGTGCCAGCAGCTGGGACAGGGAAGATGAAAAACTGTTTTTT,CASSWDREDEKLFF
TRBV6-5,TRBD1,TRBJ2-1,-,TGTGCCAGCAGAACCCGGGACAGGGATAACAATGAGCAGTTCTTC,CASRTRDRDNNEQFF
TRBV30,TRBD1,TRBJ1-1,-,TGTGCCTGGATACGACAGGGAGCTGAAGCTTTCTTT,CAWIRQGAEAFF
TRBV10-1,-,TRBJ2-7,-,TGCGCCAGTAGCCGAGGACAACCAGCCTACGAGCAGTACTTC,CASSRGQPAYEQYF
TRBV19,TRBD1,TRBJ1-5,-,TGTGCCAGTAGTATAGTTGGGACAGGGGTATATAGCAATCAGCCCCAGCATTTT,CASSIVGTGVYSNQPQHF
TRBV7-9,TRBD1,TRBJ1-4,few,TGTGCCAGCAGCTTAAGGACAGGGCCGCTGGAGGAAAAACTGTTTTTT,CASSLRTGPLEEKLFF
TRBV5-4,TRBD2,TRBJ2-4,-,TGTGCCAGCAGCTTAGCGGCGGGGGGTGACATTCAGTACTTC,CASSLAAGGDIQYF
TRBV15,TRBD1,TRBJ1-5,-,TGTGCCACCAGCAGAGGGGACAGACACAATCAGCCCCAGCATTTT,CATSRGDRHNQPQHF
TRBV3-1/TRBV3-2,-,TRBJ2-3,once,TGTGCCAGCAGCCTAAATAGCGAGAGATACACAGATACGCAGTATTTT,CASSLNSERYTDTQYF
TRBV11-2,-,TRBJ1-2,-,TGTGCCAGCAGCTTAGACACAGACTATGGCTACACCTTC,CASSLDTDYGYTF
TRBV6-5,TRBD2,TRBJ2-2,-,TGTGCCAGCAGGGTAGCGGGGGGCTTTACCGGGGAGCTGTTTTTT,CASRVAGGFTGELFF
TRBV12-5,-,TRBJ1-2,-,TGTGCTAGTGGTTTTGCGGGACGGATCTATGGCTACACCTTC,CASGFAGRIYGYTF
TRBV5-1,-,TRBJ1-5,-,TGCGCCAGCAGCGCTACAGGAGTCTACAATCAGCCCCAGCATTTT,CASSATGVYNQPQHF
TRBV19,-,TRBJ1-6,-,TGTGCCAGTAGATTACTCAGGACAGTAACCGGTTCGGGCCCTTATAATTCACCCCTCCACTTT,CASRLLRTVTGSGPYNSPLHF
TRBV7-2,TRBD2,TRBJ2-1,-,TGTGCCAGCAGCTTTCAATGGGGGGGCAATGAGCAGTTCTTC,CASSFQWGGNEQFF
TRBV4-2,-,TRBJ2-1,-,TGTGCCAGCAGCCAAGGATCAAGCGGGCAGTTCTTC,CASSQGSSGQFF
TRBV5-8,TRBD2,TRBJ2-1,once,TGTGCCAGCAGGCAAACGGGGGGACCGTCCAATGAGCAGTTCTTC,CASRQTGGPSNEQFF
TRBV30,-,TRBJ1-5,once,TGTGCCTGGAAGACAGGCCGAAGCAATCAGCCCCAGCATTTT,CAWKTGRSNQPQHF
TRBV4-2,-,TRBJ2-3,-,TGTGCCAGCAGCCAGCATGCCTTAGTTGGAGATACGCAGTATTTT,CASSQHALVGDTQYF
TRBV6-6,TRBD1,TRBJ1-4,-,TGTGCCAGCAGTTATCCACAGGGGACTAATGAAAAACTGTTTTTT,CASSYPQGTNEKLFF
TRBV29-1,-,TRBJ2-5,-,TGCAGCGTTTCGGACGGGGGAGAGACCCAGTACTTC,CSVSDGGETQYF
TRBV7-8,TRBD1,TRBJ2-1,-,TGTGCCAGCAGTTTACCCCGACAGCGGGACAGGGCACACAATGAGCAGTTCTTC,CASSLPRQRDRAHNEQFF
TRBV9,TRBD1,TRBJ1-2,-,TGTGCCAGCAGCGGGCCTACAGGGGGCTTGTATGGCTACACCTTC,CASSGPTGGLYGYTF